Given below is one T cell receptor (beta chain) in context. The specificity of this receptor is unknown. Base quality data are lacking; no much larger clone is found one base away. The germline V gene specifies MNHEY as CDR1 and SVGAGI as CDR2. V and J are trimmed by 6 bases and 6 bases, and the gene matches miss 8 bases of the junction. Including the terminal cysteine and phenylalanine, the CDR3 comprises 14 residues. The kept DNA is CDR3 alone, 42 bases in frame from the first base. The method was the immunoSEQ multiplex PCR assay. DNA from the cultured and isolated CD4+ T cells underwent TCR beta CDR3 sequencing. From the authors' description of their analysis: The analysis removed non-productive TCR sequences, trimmed reads to the CDR3 region, and retained only CDR3s that were 7 or more amino acids long. Antigen-specific clonotypes were identified using the MANAFEST web app by comparison of expansion in peptide wells against reference cultures. To count as positive, a clone had to show expansion at FDR<0.05 compared with the reference and with all other wells, an odds ratio above 5, and a frequency above 0.1% in two replicate wells. A clonotype was defined as cross-reactive if the clonotype was significantly expanded both in SARS-CoV-2 spike wells and in at least one common cold coronavirus spike condition. Using the stringdist R package, CDR3 similarity was measured by Levenshtein distance, and unrooted trees were constructed with ape in R 3.6.1. As stored in TCRdb, this immuneACCESS dataset retains in-frame rearrangements with V and J assigned. A fraction of the clones does not appear; measured against another copy, unresolved V genes explain less than half of the discrepancy, and the remainder lacks a known reason. V, J and clone size are taken as reported in that table, and D and trimming were inferred from the DNA itself. The table for this sample lists about 74,000 clones; approximately 71% of them were counted only once. Roughly 1.9% of the sample is in the top ten clones.

After 10 to 11 days of culture, CD4+ T cells were isolated with the EasySep CD4+ T cell isolation kit. The absence of prior SARS-CoV-2 infection in healthy vaccine recipients was confirmed by negative nucleocapsid antibodies before and after vaccination. Half of the culture medium was replaced with fresh IL-2-containing medium on days 3 and 7. Unless noted otherwise, every peptide stimulation condition was grown in triplicate wells. Using Ficoll-Paque Plus gradient centrifugation, PBMC were separated from whole blood and then either used fresh or cryopreserved at -140C. The QIAamp micro DNA kit was used to extract genomic DNA from the cultured CD4+ T cells. The sample belongs to a study of vaccination effects on CD4 cells after COVID-19 (dated by TCRdb to the early 2020s). About the investigation overall: In the ViraFEST assay, PBMC were stimulated with viral peptide pools, and TCR sequencing was then used to find antigen-specific CD4+ T cell clonotypes based on their expansion. Two doses of either the BNT162b2 or the mRNA-1273 mRNA SARS-CoV-2 vaccine were administered to participants. A few million PBMC per well were cultured in IMDM with around 5% human AB serum, 7.5 to 10 IU/ml IL-2 and gentamicin, plus 10 ug/ml peptides. In both COVID-19 convalescent patients and infection-naive vaccine recipients, the study compared SARS-CoV-2 spike-specific CD4+ TCR repertoires from before mRNA vaccination with those from after it. Altogether, around eleven COVID-19 convalescent patients and a few SARS-CoV-2-naive healthy vaccine recipients made up the full study. Cultures from other donors in the study were sequenced using the Oncomine TCR Beta short-read assay on an Illumina iSeq 100.

General conclusions and limits of the study: Only a small number of convalescent patients were included, and no early post-infection timepoints were available, which limited the study. Clones induced by infection and clones induced by vaccination both contracted markedly at late timepoints after vaccination, which fits with T cell responses waning over time. In healthy vaccine recipients, vaccine-induced clones were almost all SARS-CoV-2 mono-reactive, with only 1 of 255 being cross-reactive with common cold coronaviruses.

Sequenced material: CD4+ T cells from PBMCs cultured without peptide, taken before COVID-19 vaccination. The TCR was taken from a human donor who received a COVID-19 vaccine. The sequence links TRBV6-5 to TRBJ2-1; TRBD1 agrees with 7 junctional bases. The CDR3 region: CASRSDRVLNEQFF. The base sequence is TGTGCCAGCAGATCCGACAGGGTCCTCAATGAGCAGTTCTTC.